The sequence of this T cell receptor (beta chain) was determined in a study of OX40 agonist ivuxolimab in advanced cancers. The protocol was immunoSEQ multiplex PCR, while the TCRdb copy is restricted to in-frame clones and leaves out a portion. The sample includes some 90,000 clones, roughly 89% of them seen just once. CDR3 length: 15 amino acids. V gave up 0 bases and J gave up 2 bases, with 12 bases separating them. Germline V gene data show CDR1 as SGHRS and CDR2 as YFSETQ. Enrollment shut out patients with autoimmune disease history or systemic immunosuppression. The sample here was CD4+ or CD8+ T cells sorted from blood, taken in a trial of the OX40 agonist ivuxolimab. The TCR sequence derives from an adult with an advanced solid tumor such as melanoma, head and neck, liver or kidney cancer. The chain combines TRBV5-1 with TRBJ2-7, with D perhaps matching TRBD2 (6 bases). The CDR3 DNA sequence: TGCGCCAGCAGCTTGGTGGGGGGAAGAGCCTACGAGCAGTACTTC. It codes for CASSLVGGRAYEQYF. The complete variable domain, with remaining parts taken from reference TRBV5-1 and TRBJ2-7, reads KAGVTQTPRYLIKTRGQQVTLSCSPISGHRSVSWYQQTPGQGLQFLFEYFSETQRNKGNFPGRFSGRQFSNSRSEMNVSTLELGDSALYLCASSLVGGRAYEQYFGPGTRLTVT.